This T cell receptor beta chain is drawn from a study of blood T cell repertoires in COVID-19. Study context: Sources were T cells, B-cell-depleted T cells, or PBMCs; the material itself was cDNA or gDNA.

In the study's own analysis: Reference gene primers were amplified, and this amplification served to estimate nucleated cell counts. Produced via immunoSEQ multiplex PCR; TCRdb's table is partial and in-frame only. The DNA gave D and trimming, while V, J and clone size come from that table. The sample yields 150,000 to 200,000 clones, around 82% seen once. This CDR3 is 15 amino acids long. Per germline, CDR1 LNHDA and CDR2 SQIVND (reference sequence). Trimming pared 1 base from V and 2 bases from J, leaving 12 bases between. Cohort allocation depended upon clinical history that participants reported. Sequencing used PBMCs or T cells enriched from blood (not recorded which). The rearrangement joins TRBV19 to TRBJ2-7; a weak D match, TRBD2 (6 bases). The TCR originated in a man in his sixties who had recovered from COVID-19. CDR3 bases: TGTGCCAGTAGTATAGGGGCTAGCGCAACCTACGAGCAGTACTTC. This sequence encodes CASSIGASATYEQYF.